One and the same sample provided the 24 T cell receptor beta chains below, sequenced in a study of cytomegalovirus exposure and HLA in healthy donors. PCR involved 60 Vbeta and 13 Jbeta primers. The protocol was immunoSEQ multiplex PCR, while the TCRdb copy is restricted to in-frame clones and leaves out a portion. Of some 150,000 clones listed, roughly four fifths were seen once; the top ten hold more than 4%. Source material: PBMCs. These receptors were collected from a man in his forties in good health and CMV-seronegative.

The chain carries TRBV4-2 and TRBJ2-7; weak D call: TRBD2 (5 bases). Trimming cost V 0 bases and J 4 bases, with 13 bases left between them. The CDR3 runs 15 residues. CDR1 and CDR2 (germline): LGHNA, YNFKEQ. CDR3 DNA: TGTGCCAGCAGCCAAGAAGTGTCAGCGGCGTACGAGCAGTACTTC. This translates into CASSQEVSAAYEQYF.

The rearrangement joins TRBV27 to TRBJ2-1; 7 bases map to TRBD1. This CDR3 has 15 residues. CDR1 is MNHEY, CDR2 SMNVEV, per germline (reference sequence). The V and J ends lost 5 bases and 4 bases, in that order; junction bases with no gene match: 8. The CDR3 DNA follows: TGTGCCAGCAGTATCAAAGGGACAGCTTACAATGAGCAGTTCTTC. Encoded protein: CASSIKGTAYNEQFF.

This chain connects TRBV6-5 to TRBJ2-1, with 9 bases that match TRBD1. Germline values: CDR1 MNHEY, CDR2 SVGAGI. The CDR3 spans 14 residues. With V trimmed by 2 bases and J by 6 bases, 2 bases remained unmatched. The CDR3 protein is CASSYGTGSNEQFF. CDR3 bases: TGTGCCAGCAGTTACGGGACAGGGTCCAATGAGCAGTTCTTC.

The rearrangement links TRBV10-1 to TRBJ2-3, with 7 positions matching TRBD1. Germline CDR1 reads WNHNN; CDR2 reads SYGVQD (reference sequence). The CDR3 is 12 amino acids. Unmatched junction bases numbered 3, after V lost 8 bases and J lost 4 bases. For the CDR3, the DNA is TGCGCCAGCGGACAGGACCCAGATACGCAGTATTTT. This gives the protein CASGQDPDTQYF.

The chain links TRBV30 to TRBJ1-2; 7 bases line up with TRBD1. Germline assignment: CDR1 GTSNPN and CDR2 SVGIG (reference sequence). This CDR3 has 12 amino acids. CDR3 sequence reads: CACEDRESGYTF. The CDR3 DNA is TGTGCTTGCGAAGACAGGGAGTCTGGCTACACCTTC.

Concerning this clone itself: A junction boundary mismatches the germline segment, possibly from a read error. The chain uses TRBV9 and TRBJ2-4; 10 positions agree with TRBD1. The CDR3 length is 10 residues. Germline CDR1 reads SGDLS; CDR2 reads YYNGEE. CDR3 residues: CASGGQGLNF. CDR3 nucleotide sequence: TGTGCCAGCGGGGGACAGGGGCTGAACTTC. Full variable domain (outside the CDR3, taken from reference TRBV9 and TRBJ2-4): DSGVTQTPKHLITATGQRVTLRCSPRSGDLSVYWYQQSLDQGLQFLIQYYNGEERAKGNILERFSAQQFPDLHSELNLSSLELGDSALYFCASGGQGLNFGAGTRLSVL.

The chain has TRBV6-1 and TRBJ2-7; 12 bases are a match to TRBD1. Germline loops: CDR1 MNHNS, CDR2 SASEGT. CDR3 length equals 14 residues. V lost 5 bases and J lost 6; bases outside the gene matches: 5. CDR3 sequence: CASSHRDRGLEQYF. As DNA, the CDR3 is TGTGCCAGCAGTCACCGGGACAGGGGGCTCGAGCAGTACTTC.

J is TRBJ2-3 and V is TRBV4-2; 8 bases are a match to TRBD2. CDR1 and CDR2 from the germline V gene are LGHNA and YNFKEQ. The CDR3 spans 17 residues. With 4 bases clipped from V and 3 bases from J, the junction kept 12 bases outside the gene matches. CDR3 amino acids: CASSRTASGGGTDTQYF. The CDR3 DNA reads as TGTGCCAGCAGCCGAACCGCCAGCGGGGGAGGAACAGATACGCAGTATTTT.

J is TRBJ2-7 and V is TRBV15; no clear D. CDR3 length equals 14 residues. Trimming removed 0 bases at V and 2 bases at J, with 8 bases between. The germline V gene has CDR1 LNHNV and CDR2 YYDKDF (reference sequence). In DNA form, the CDR3 reads TGTGCCACCAGCAGAGAAAAAAGCGCCTACGAGCAGTACTTC. Protein product: CATSREKSAYEQYF. Based on the CDR3 plus reference TRBV15 and TRBJ2-7, the full variable domain is DAMVIQNPRYQVTQFGKPVTLSCSQTLNHNVMYWYQQKSSQAPKLLFHYYDKDFNNEADTPDNFQSRRPNTSFCFLDIRSPGLGDTAMYLCATSREKSAYEQYFGPGTRLTVT.

In this sample, this clone turned up once. CDR3 nucleotide sequence: TGCAGCGCCGAGGGGAGCGGGGGCCGAAGCACAGATACGCAGTATTTT. Translation gives CSAEGSGGRSTDTQYF. The chain combines TRBV29-1 with TRBJ2-3, with 8 bases fitting TRBD2. The CDR3 is 16 residues long. Germline-derived CDR1 and CDR2 are SQVTM and ANQGSEA. V lost 7 bases and J lost 0; bases outside the gene matches: 12.

The chain recombines TRBV7-2 with TRBJ1-4; TRBD1 might be the D (5 bases). This CDR3 has 14 residues. The germline gives CDR1 SGHTA, CDR2 FQGNSA. V lost 1 base and J 8 bases, leaving 11 bases between the germline ends. The CDR3: CASSLEPGWEKLFF. CDR3 coding DNA: TGTGCCAGCAGCTTAGAGCCAGGGTGGGAAAAACTGTTTTTT.

This chain links TRBV30 with TRBJ1-5; D gene ambiguous. Trimming shortened V by 2 bases and J by 1 base, and 6 bases separated the two germline ends. Germline CDR1 GTSNPN, CDR2 SVGIG (reference sequence). This CDR3 is 13 amino acids long. CDR3 amino acids: CAWSSRSNQPQHF. In DNA form, the CDR3 reads TGTGCCTGGAGTTCTCGGAGCAATCAGCCCCAGCATTTT.

This clone occurred once. This sequence joins TRBV30 and TRBJ1-6; TRBD1 matches at 7 bases. The germline V gene encodes CDR1 GTSNPN and CDR2 SVGIG (reference sequence). V trimming: 2 bases; J trimming: 7 bases; junction bases outside the gene matches: 8. CDR3 length: 15 residues. CDR3 sequence reads: CAWSPTGVSNSPLHF. The DNA of the CDR3 is TGTGCCTGGAGTCCAACAGGGGTATCGAATTCACCCCTCCACTTT.

The chain recombines TRBV7-6 with TRBJ2-7, with 8 bases matching TRBD1. Germline values: CDR1 SGHVS, CDR2 FNYEAQ. Losses at the gene ends were 5 bases for V and 2 bases for J; bases not matched to a gene: 5. This CDR3 is built from 14 residues. CDR3 coding DNA: TGTGCCAGCAGCCCGGGACAGGCAGCCTACGAGCAGTACTTC. It translates to CASSPGQAAYEQYF.

This chain links TRBV9 with TRBJ2-1, with 8 nucleotides matching TRBD1. This CDR3 region has 17 residues. Germline CDR1 is SGDLS and CDR2 is YYNGEE. Trimming took 3 bases from V and 8 from J; bases not matched to a gene: 16. Here the CDR3 DNA reads TGTGCCAGCAGCGCTAATCCAGGGGGCGCGGCGGTGGATGAGCAGTTCTTC. Its translation is CASSANPGGAAVDEQFF. The full variable domain, rest sourced from reference TRBV9 and TRBJ2-1, is DSGVTQTPKHLITATGQRVTLRCSPRSGDLSVYWYQQSLDQGLQFLIQYYNGEERAKGNILERFSAQQFPDLHSELNLSSLELGDSALYFCASSANPGGAAVDEQFFGPGTRLTVL.

J is TRBJ1-3 and V is TRBV28, with 9 bases fitting TRBD1. The CDR3 sequence is 16 residues long. Germline values: CDR1 MDHEN, CDR2 SYDVKM. The V segment lost 4 bases and the J segment 5 bases; nucleotides outside the gene matches: 9. The CDR3 sequence: CASSSTGTGKRNTIYF. The DNA of the CDR3 is TGTGCCAGCAGTTCAACCGGGACAGGGAAAAGAAACACCATATATTTT.

This clone was seen a handful of times. This CDR3 reads CATSRDLGLAGSSYNEQFF. CDR3 DNA sequence: TGTGCCACCAGCAGAGACCTCGGACTAGCGGGGTCCTCCTACAATGAGCAGTTCTTC. This chain joins TRBV15 and TRBJ2-1; 12 bases align to TRBD2. The CDR3 consists of 19 residues. Germline CDR1 reads LNHNV; CDR2 reads YYDKDF (reference sequence). After removal of 0 bases from V and 0 bases from J, the junction contained 6 bases not matched to a gene.

V gene TRBV28 combines with J gene TRBJ1-2; tentatively, D is TRBD1 (6 bases). The CDR3 sequence is 15 residues long. V gave up 8 bases and J gave up 0 bases, with 16 bases separating them. Germline V gene data show CDR1 as MDHEN and CDR2 as SYDVKM. The CDR3 DNA sequence: TGTGCCAGCCGGACGGGGGGCCCCTCTAACTATGGCTACACCTTC. Translated, it gives CASRTGGPSNYGYTF.

The rearrangement uses TRBV4-2 and TRBJ2-2; D perhaps matches TRBD2 (5 bases). V was cut by 1 base and J by 7 bases, with 10 bases left in between. There are 14 residues in the CDR3. Germline values: CDR1 LGHNA, CDR2 YNFKEQ. DNA for the CDR3: TGTGCCAGCAGCCAAGCTAGCATAGGCGGGGAGCTGTTTTTT. Encoded protein: CASSQASIGGELFF.

Only a few counts were recorded for this clone. The chain employs TRBV5-1 and TRBJ2-1; D may be TRBD2 (6 bases). Germline lookup yields CDR1 SGHRS and CDR2 YFSETQ. The CDR3 runs 16 residues. Trimming cost V 3 bases and J 5 bases, with 18 bases left between them. CDR3 DNA: TGCGCCAGCAGCTCCTCTACCGGGGGTTTGCACAATGAGCAGTTCTTC. Translating gives CASSSSTGGLHNEQFF.

The chain joins TRBV14 to TRBJ2-3; a weak D match, TRBD1 (6 bases). The germline gives CDR1 SGHDN, CDR2 FVKESK. The CDR3 is 16 amino acids. V was cut by 4 bases and J by 0 bases, with 14 bases left in between. CDR3 region: CASSLHSGTSTDTQYF. The CDR3 DNA is TGTGCCAGCAGCCTTCACTCCGGGACAAGCACAGATACGCAGTATTTT.

The chain links TRBV10-2 to TRBJ2-1; 8 bases map to TRBD2. This CDR3 spans 12 amino acids. The germline gives CDR1 WSHSY, CDR2 SAAADI. Unmatched junction bases numbered 4, after V lost 5 bases and J lost 10 bases. For the CDR3, the DNA is TGCGCCAGCAGTCCGGGGGGGAGCGAGCAGTTCTTC. This encodes CASSPGGSEQFF.

The chain links TRBV28 to TRBJ2-5, with a tentative D call TRBD2 (5 bases). In germline, CDR1 is MDHEN, CDR2 SYDVKM. This CDR3 region has 14 residues. V shed 5 bases and J shed 3 bases, with 13 bases lying between them. The CDR3 DNA reads as TGTGCCAGCAGTCCCATGAAGGAGGAAGAGACCCAGTACTTC. This encodes CASSPMKEEETQYF.

The gene calls are TRBV19 and TRBJ2-7; D is possibly TRBD2 (6 bases). The length of the CDR3 is 15 residues. Germline V lookup: CDR1 LNHDA, CDR2 SQIVND (reference sequence). The V gene lost 7 bases and the J gene lost 0 bases, with 16 bases spanning the gap. The CDR3 DNA reads TGTGCCAGTAACCAACCCGGGGGTCCCTCCTACGAGCAGTACTTC. This gives the protein CASNQPGGPSYEQYF. The full variable domain, in which reference TRBV19 and TRBJ2-7 provide the parts outside the CDR3, is DGGITQSPKYLFRKEGQNVTLSCEQNLNHDAMYWYRQDPGQGLRLIYYSQIVNDFQKGDIAEGYSVSREKKESFPLTVTSAQKNPTAFYLCASNQPGGPSYEQYFGPGTRLTVT.